This TCR beta chain is drawn from a study of shared clonotypes between healthy human individuals (TCRdb year 2020). About the study as a whole: The cohort comprised two women and three men aged 18 to 49 years. For each donor, CD4 naive and CD4 memory were each given three plates, CD8 naive was given two plates, and CD8 memory was given one plate. To estimate repertoire size and how much clonotypes are shared between individuals, the study performed deep sequencing of blood TCR repertoires from a few healthy adults. To increase sequencing depth and limit assay-specific biases, different laboratories used diverse techniques to prepare libraries and sequence TCR repertoires. Leukapheresis yielded between about 0.94 and 8.9 billion PBMCs per donor.

Using the deep immunoSEQ assay, TCR CDR3 regions were amplified from genomic DNA by multiplex PCR. For each cell subset, the extracted genomic DNA was distributed evenly across all wells of several immunoSEQ 96-well plates, and each plate served as one replicate. Each replicate PCR for sorted subsets received about 210 ng genomic DNA, equal to 30,000 or so T cell genomes. Purified libraries were measured with a Qubit 3.0 fluorometer, size-checked on a Bioanalyzer 2100, and measured again with the KAPA Library Quantification kit. Every immunoSEQ 96-well plate was sequenced on a dedicated single-read 150-cycle Illumina NextSeq 550 flow cell. Turning to the authors' computational methods: Because only junctional sequences without quality scores were contained in the immunoSEQ output, filtering matching that applied to full-length reads could not be performed. Sequences were annotated with PyIR, a Python wrapper for IgBLAST v1.9, and V/J genes and CDR3 were assigned using IMGT germline references. Reads with weak V/J assignments (E-value above 1e-6), missing CDR3, stop codons, out-of-frame junctions, or ambiguous translated residues were removed. A V3J clonotype was defined by an identical inferred V gene, J gene, and CDR3 amino acid sequence. To compute the percentage overlap between repertoires, the number of shared unique clonotypes was divided by the size of the smaller repertoire. RTK rarefaction, the Chao1 estimator, and Recon v2.1 estimates of unobserved clonotypes were used to assess repertoire richness. Generation probabilities were computed with OLGA for all TCRbeta clonotypes obtained by the gDNA method from four donors. TCRdb provides this immuneACCESS table in a form limited to in-frame rearrangements. Some clones are lacking; in checked studies, under half of them reflect an unresolved V gene, and why the rest are absent is not known. V, J and clone size were drawn from that table, and D and trimming were deduced from the DNA. The table for this sample lists around 2.1 million clones; 93% of them were counted only once. Under 2% of the sample lies in the top ten.

CD8 naive samples were obtained by positive selection for CCR7 among CD45RO-negative cells, yielding a CD45RA+CCR7+ population from which TemRA cells were excluded. Healthy HIV-negative adults with no recently reported acute infections or vaccinations were included as donors. All donors were Caucasian adults living in Nashville, Tennessee, USA. Blood was collected by leukapheresis, and PBMCs were isolated by Ficoll-Histopaque density gradient centrifugation and then cryopreserved in liquid nitrogen vapor phase. Analytical flow cytometry was used to check the purity and quantity of each magnetically sorted T cell population. From each sorted fraction, genomic DNA was isolated and quantified by UV absorbance on a Nanodrop 2000c. This clone appeared a few times. It lacks a known antigen. No much larger clone is present one base from it, and per-base qualities are unavailable. Study-wide findings and limitations: Based on pairwise subsampling, the degree of clonotype sharing among donors was expected to be affected by sequencing depth. Incomplete sequencing was indicated by rarefaction of sorted-subset datasets, despite the large sequencing depth. Because the study included a small number of donors, the genetic and exposure-history diversity represented was limited. Sharing across four donors was observed for roughly 5.4% of naive CD4, 3% to 3.5% of naive CD8, over 2% of memory CD4, and roughly 0.4% of memory CD8 clonotypes. Compared with non-shared clonotypes, clonotypes shared by all four sorted-subset donors had higher generation probabilities. Sampling was restricted to blood, and TCR repertoires in tissues likely differ from the TCR repertoires found in blood. Estimated clonotype richness was generally larger for naive than for memory subsets.

Based on the germline V gene, the CDR1 and CDR2 sequences are SGHDN and FVKESK. The cysteine opens and the phenylalanine closes a CDR3 of 13 amino acids. Of the read, only the CDR3 DNA is kept; its 39 bases are in frame from base 1. Trimming accounts for 4 bases at V and 3 bases at J, while the number of junction bases matched to no gene is 2. This TCR came from a man younger than 35 in good health. Some clones in this sample may be carry-over from other donors' samples. The sequenced sample was naive CD8+ T cells from PBMCs. The sample's cell subset or site label is to be understood as: CD45RA+CCR7+. In this chain, TRBV14 is recombined with TRBJ1-1; TRBD1 matches 7 bases in the middle. The nucleotide sequence is TGTGCCAGCAGCCCGACAGGGCACACTGAAGCTTTCTTT. The encoded protein is CASSPTGHTEAFF.